One sample yielded the 23 T cell receptor beta chains listed below, sequenced in a study of OX40 agonist ivuxolimab in advanced cancers. Some clones are missing from TCRdb's copy, which holds only in-frame ones; the method was immunoSEQ multiplex PCR. In the table there are 40,000 or so clones, around 89% of which are singletons. The sample here was CD4+ or CD8+ T cells sorted from blood, taken in a trial of the OX40 agonist ivuxolimab. Receptor source: an adult with an advanced solid tumor such as melanoma, head and neck, liver or kidney cancer.

In its sample, this clone was seen a few times. This sequence joins TRBV18 and TRBJ1-2; TRBD1 might be the D (5 bases). The CDR3 runs 14 residues. The germline V gene encodes CDR1 KGHSH and CDR2 LQKENI. V was clipped by 6 bases and J by 5 bases, with 16 bases between them. CDR3 protein: CASSPGDRPYGYTF. CDR3 nucleotides: TGTGCCAGCTCGCCTGGGGACCGCCCATATGGCTACACCTTC.

V is TRBV7-3 and J is TRBJ1-1; D unresolved. The germline V gene has CDR1 SGHTA and CDR2 FQGTGA. This CDR3 is built from 12 residues. Trimming stripped 5 bases from V and 7 bases from J, with 11 bases between. This CDR3 reads CASSLREGEAFF. Written as DNA, the CDR3 is TGTGCCAGCAGCCTCCGTGAAGGTGAAGCTTTCTTT.

V is TRBV6-8 and J is TRBJ2-3; the D gene is possibly TRBD1 (6 bases). The V and J ends lost 9 bases and 3 bases respectively, with 19 bases between them. The CDR3 totals 15 residues. Germline V lookup: CDR1 MNHGY, CDR2 SAAAGT. DNA of the CDR3: TGTGCCAGGAACTTTGACAGGAATGGGACAGATACGCAGTATTTT. This translates into CARNFDRNGTDTQYF.

This rearrangement joins TRBV9 to TRBJ2-1; 9 bases match TRBD1. Germline CDR1 SGDLS, CDR2 YYNGEE. The CDR3 is 15 amino acids. Unmatched junction bases numbered 2, after V lost 0 bases and J lost 4 bases. This chain's CDR3 is CASSVGQGGYNEQFF. CDR3 nucleotides: TGTGCCAGCAGCGTAGGACAGGGGGGGTACAATGAGCAGTTCTTC.

This chain connects TRBV14 to TRBJ2-2; D remains unclear. The V gene lost 0 bases and the J gene lost 0 bases, with 11 bases spanning the gap. CDR3 length equals 17 residues. Germline-derived CDR1 and CDR2 are SGHDN and FVKESK. The CDR3 sequence: CASSQDLASANTGELFF. In DNA form, the CDR3 reads TGTGCCAGCAGCCAAGATCTCGCCAGCGCGAACACCGGGGAGCTGTTTTTT.

V is TRBV5-4 and J is TRBJ2-5, with 9 bases identical to TRBD2. V was pared by 4 bases and J by 2 bases, with 12 bases of the junction left unmatched. Germline CDR1 SGHNT, CDR2 YYREEE (reference sequence). CDR3 length: 17 residues. CDR3 sequence (DNA): TGTGCCAGCAGCCCCCGCGGCGGGGGGGGTGGGCAAGAGACCCAGTACTTC. Its protein product is CASSPRGGGGGQETQYF.

The chain links TRBV28 to TRBJ2-7; D is undetermined. The CDR3 contains 14 residues. Trimming stripped 6 bases from V and 5 bases from J, with 17 bases between. Germline CDR1 reads MDHEN; CDR2 reads SYDVKM. DNA for the CDR3: TGTGCCAGCAGGAAAGGCTCCCCTTCCGACGAGCAGTACTTC. Translation gives CASRKGSPSDEQYF.

This chain joins TRBV9 and TRBJ2-7; TRBD2 matches 8 bases. CDR1 is SGDLS, CDR2 YYNGEE, per germline. V was pared by 6 bases and J by 0 bases, with 5 bases of the junction left unmatched. The CDR3 is 14 residues long. CDR3 residues: CASTREGSSYEQYF. CDR3 nucleotides: TGTGCCAGCACTCGGGAGGGAAGCTCCTACGAGCAGTACTTC.

The V gene is TRBV9, the J gene TRBJ2-2; unclear D gene. The CDR3 loop spans 13 amino acids. CDR1 is SGDLS and CDR2 is YYNGEE in the germline V gene. With 0 bases removed from V and 5 bases from J, the gap between germline ends came to 5 bases. CDR3 sequence reads: CASSVATTGELFF. CDR3 in DNA: TGTGCCAGCAGCGTAGCGACTACCGGGGAGCTGTTTTTT.

The rearrangement joins TRBV6-5 to TRBJ2-1; the D is unclear. Trimming stripped 6 bases from V and 7 bases from J, with 16 bases between. The CDR3 runs to 14 residues. The germline CDR1 and CDR2 sequences are MNHEY and SVGAGI. The CDR3: CASRSLDPGNEQFF. CDR3 coding DNA: TGTGCCAGCAGATCCCTCGACCCCGGGAATGAGCAGTTCTTC.

The chain has TRBV28 and TRBJ1-1, with 7 bases fitting TRBD1. Germline V gene sequence: CDR1 MDHEN, CDR2 SYDVKM. This CDR3 region has 15 residues. The J segment lost 4 bases and the V segment lost 5 bases, leaving 10 bases of the junction unmatched. The CDR3 is CASSISTGRVTEAFF. CDR3 DNA sequence: TGTGCCAGCAGTATATCGACAGGGAGGGTCACTGAAGCTTTCTTT.

The CDR3 loop is CASRGWHGYTF. The CDR3 nucleotides read TGTGCCAGCAGGGGATGGCATGGCTACACCTTC. V is TRBV6-6 and J is TRBJ1-2; no clear D gene. Between the trimmed V and J ends, which lost 6 bases and 6 bases, there was a span of 8 bases. The germline CDR1 and CDR2 sequences are MNHNY and SVGAGI (reference sequence). CDR3 length: 11 amino acids.

The chain joins TRBV7-2 to TRBJ1-1, with D tentatively TRBD1 (6 bases). CDR1 SGHTA and CDR2 FQGNSA come from the germline V gene. The CDR3 is 13 amino acids. Trimming took 0 bases from V and 11 from J, leaving 13 bases between them. In nucleotides, the CDR3 is TGTGCCAGCAGCTTAGCCGGGGGCAAGTACGCTTTCTTT. This encodes CASSLAGGKYAFF.

The chain is built from TRBV5-6 and TRBJ1-2, with D perhaps TRBD1 (6 bases). The CDR3 is made up of 13 amino acids. Germline loops: CDR1 SGHDT, CDR2 YYEEEE. With 2 bases removed from V and 3 bases from J, the gap between germline ends came to 8 bases. The CDR3 spells CASSFSGDYGYTF. The CDR3 nucleotides read TGTGCCAGCAGCTTTTCAGGGGACTATGGCTACACCTTC.

This clone was counted a single time. The V gene is TRBV9, the J gene TRBJ2-3; D uncertain. Germline-derived CDR1 and CDR2 are SGDLS and YYNGEE. The CDR3 runs 13 residues. The V end lost 1 base, the J end lost 4 bases, and 7 bases lay between the germline ends. The CDR3, as DNA: TGTGCCAGCAGCGTATCCCCAGCAGATACGCAGTATTTT. It is translated as CASSVSPADTQYF.

This rearrangement joins TRBV19 to TRBJ1-2; D may be TRBD1 (6 bases). The CDR3 contains 12 residues. Trimming took off 7 bases at V and 4 bases at J, with 10 bases between the two ends. CDR1 and CDR2 from the germline V gene are LNHDA and SQIVND (reference sequence). The CDR3 loop reads CASKQGTYGYTF. DNA for the CDR3: TGTGCCAGTAAACAGGGTACCTATGGCTACACCTTC.

The chain joins TRBV14 to TRBJ1-1; no definite D call. Germline CDR1 is SGHDN and CDR2 is FVKESK. V shed 0 bases and J shed 5 bases, with 16 bases lying between them. The CDR3 sequence is 16 residues long. The CDR3 here is CASSQELIVTGTEAFF. Here the CDR3 DNA reads TGTGCCAGCAGCCAAGAGCTTATTGTAACTGGAACTGAAGCTTTCTTT.

This CDR3 reads CAGAKGGGTEAFF. Here the CDR3 DNA reads TGTGCCGGCGCCAAGGGTGGGGGCACTGAAGCTTTCTTT. This chain links TRBV2 with TRBJ1-1; TRBD1 might be the D (5 bases). Germline assignment: CDR1 SNHLY and CDR2 FYNNEI. V dropped 11 bases and J dropped 4 bases, with 17 bases sitting between them. The CDR3 length is 13 residues.

The chain combines TRBV7-6 with TRBJ2-7, with D possibly TRBD1 on 6 matching bases. The CDR3 extends over 16 amino acids. Trimming left V 3 bases short and J 4 bases short, with 19 bases between. Germline V gene data show CDR1 as SGHVS and CDR2 as FNYEAQ. The CDR3 loop is CASSLGQPWSLYEQYF. The CDR3 DNA reads TGTGCCAGCAGCTTGGGACAACCCTGGAGCCTTTACGAGCAGTACTTC.

This chain links TRBV7-8 with TRBJ1-2; D ambiguous. The CDR3 extends over 14 amino acids. Germline V CDR1 and CDR2: SGHVS, FQNEAQ. V lost 5 bases, J lost 3 bases, and 13 bases lay in between. CDR3 coding DNA: TGTGCCAGCAGCCTAAGGGAGGACCACTATGGCTACACCTTC. Translation: CASSLREDHYGYTF.

The chain is built from TRBV18 and TRBJ1-5; D ambiguous. The V gene's germline CDR1 is KGHSH and CDR2 LQKENI. Deletions cut 3 bases from V and 9 bases from J, with 6 bases between. The CDR3 has 11 residues. For the CDR3, the DNA is TGTGCCAGCTCACCGGGTGGGCCCCAGCATTTT. It specifies CASSPGGPQHF.

This clone was counted once. This chain connects TRBV25-1 to TRBJ1-2; 8 positions match TRBD1. V was clipped by 3 bases and J by 2 bases; unmatched bases: 5. Looked up from germline, CDR1 is MGHDK and CDR2 is SYGVNS. There are 15 residues in the CDR3. DNA of the CDR3: TGTGCCAGCAGTGATCCGGACAGGGCGAACTATGGCTACACCTTC. Its protein product is CASSDPDRANYGYTF.

V is TRBV5-1 and J is TRBJ2-7; no firm D call. Per the germline V gene, CDR1 is SGHRS and CDR2 is YFSETQ. V gave up 3 bases and J gave up 3 bases, with 10 bases separating them. The CDR3 has 13 amino acids. CDR3 amino acids: CASSSPGVYEQYF. The CDR3 DNA reads TGCGCCAGCAGCTCCCCTGGGGTCTACGAGCAGTACTTC.